This T cell receptor beta chain was recorded in a study of identical twins. Study outcomes and limitations: For out-of-frame alpha sequences shared by twins, low generation probability was in excess. Conclusions were based on cross-sectional statistical analysis, without following the same donors. It was out-of-frame TCR alpha sharing in monozygotic twins that models underestimated. Abundant beta clonotypes from cord blood bore fewer insertions; memory repertoires lacked this pattern.

This clonotype was recorded a few times. Antigen specificity is unknown. V was shortened by 2 bases and J by 2 bases, with 10 bases between the two germline ends. The CDR3 is made up of 14 amino acids. The germline V gene has CDR1 SGHTA and CDR2 FQGNSA. TCRdb processed the 5' RACE reads anew with MiXCR; each CDR3 protein has one entry. The repertoire consists of 1.5 million to 2 million distinct CDR3 sequences, with under 35% occurring once and the leading ten covering around 0.25%. The TCR was taken from a newborn girl in good health. The V call is TRBV7-2, the J call TRBJ2-7; D not certain. Sequencing input: cord blood. CDR3 protein: CASSLSVATYEQYF. The CDR3 DNA reads TGTGCCAGCAGCTTAAGTGTGGCAACCTACGAGCAGTACTTC.